The 11 T cell receptor beta chains below all came from one sample that was sequenced in a study of cytomegalovirus exposure and HLA in healthy donors. PCR primers comprised 60 Vbeta and 13 Jbeta primers. Produced via immunoSEQ multiplex PCR; TCRdb's table is partial and in-frame only. The table lists 90,000 to 100,000 clones, 76% of them singletons. Sequencing input: PBMCs. The receptors stem from a man aged 35 to 55 in good health and CMV-seronegative.

The chain carries TRBV6-1 and TRBJ2-3; 9 positions agree with TRBD2. Per the germline V gene, CDR1 is MNHNS and CDR2 is SASEGT. Trimming took 2 bases from V and 2 from J; bases not matched to a gene: 11. The CDR3 has 18 residues. This CDR3 reads CASSEFYGLAGYTDTQYF. CDR3 sequence (DNA): TGTGCCAGCAGTGAATTTTACGGGCTAGCGGGGTACACAGATACGCAGTATTTT.

In this sample, this clone turned up a few times. The chain employs TRBV6-1 and TRBJ1-5; 7 bases fit TRBD1. Trimming at V came to 7 bases and at J to 5 bases, leaving 11 bases not matched to a gene. Per the germline V gene, CDR1 is MNHNS and CDR2 is SASEGT. This CDR3 spans 15 amino acids. The CDR3 DNA is TGTGCCAGCACCCGACGGACAGGTCAAGATCAGCCCCAGCATTTT. Protein product: CASTRRTGQDQPQHF.

The chain recombines TRBV18 with TRBJ1-4; D is unresolved. Deletions cut 1 base from V and 0 bases from J, with 9 bases between. The CDR3 consists of 16 residues. Germline CDR1 reads KGHSH; CDR2 reads LQKENI. CDR3 in DNA: TGTGCCAGCTCACCACAGCGAAGTGCAACTAATGAAAAACTGTTTTTT. Translating gives CASSPQRSATNEKLFF.

The V and J genes are TRBV6-5 and TRBJ2-5; 8 bases agree with TRBD1. TRBJ2-7 matches the DNA end more closely, so the J call is doubtful. This CDR3 has 15 amino acids. Germline V lookup: CDR1 MNHEY, CDR2 SVGAGI. CDR3 sequence reads: CASRTDRGKFYEQYF. The DNA for the CDR3 is TGTGCCAGCAGGACCGACAGGGGAAAATTCTACGAGCAGTACTTC.

This chain uses TRBV9 with TRBJ1-2, with D hard to call. V was clipped by 2 bases and J by 0 bases, with 11 bases between them. Germline assignment: CDR1 SGDLS and CDR2 YYNGEE. The CDR3 covers 15 residues. CDR3 residues: CASSVEQTTNYGYTF. The CDR3 nucleotides read TGTGCCAGCAGCGTTGAACAGACAACTAACTATGGCTACACCTTC.

This chain joins TRBV7-9 and TRBJ2-5; D is unclear. V gave up 9 bases and J gave up 5 bases, with 7 bases separating them. Germline lookup yields CDR1 SEHNR and CDR2 FQNEAQ (reference sequence). This CDR3 is 10 amino acids long. Here the CDR3 reads CASTRETQYF. CDR3 bases: TGTGCCAGTACCCGGGAGACCCAGTACTTC. Based on the CDR3 plus reference TRBV7-9 and TRBJ2-5, the full variable domain is DTGVSQNPRHKITKRGQNVTFRCDPISEHNRLYWYRQTLGQGPEFLTYFQNEAQLEKSRLLSDRFSAERPKGSFSTLEIQRTEQGDSAMYLCASTRETQYFGPGTRLLVL.

The chain uses TRBV9 and TRBJ2-5; D is possibly TRBD2 (7 bases). This CDR3 comprises 19 residues. The germline V and J ends were trimmed by 0 bases and 2 bases, with 23 bases remaining between them. The germline gives CDR1 SGDLS, CDR2 YYNGEE. As DNA, the CDR3 is TGTGCCAGCAGCGTAGCCCCAAGTAGGAAGGGGGGGAGGCAAGAGACCCAGTACTTC. Translated, it gives CASSVAPSRKGGRQETQYF.

The J gene is TRBJ2-7, the V gene TRBV28; 10 bases agree with TRBD1. V was pared by 9 bases and J by 4 bases, with 6 bases of the junction left unmatched. CDR1 is MDHEN, CDR2 SYDVKM, per germline. The CDR3 consists of 13 residues. The CDR3 region has the DNA TGTGCCAGTATCCGGGACAGGGGATACGAGCAGTACTTC. Protein: CASIRDRGYEQYF.

The chain combines TRBV29-1 with TRBJ1-4; TRBD1 matches at 9 bases. J was trimmed by 5 bases and V by 0 bases; bases with no gene match: 7. This CDR3 spans 16 amino acids. Germline V gene data show CDR1 as SQVTM and CDR2 as ANQGSEA. CDR3 nucleotide sequence: TGCAGCGTTGAAGATGGAAATGGACAGGGGAATGAAAAACTGTTTTTT. Protein sequence: CSVEDGNGQGNEKLFF.

This clone was observed once. The chain is built from TRBV11-2 and TRBJ2-1; 9 bases are shared with TRBD2. V shed 3 bases, J shed 9 bases, and the junction held 12 bases outside the gene matches. This CDR3 is built from 16 residues. Germline CDR1 SGHAT, CDR2 FQNNGV. This CDR3 reads CASSFQAGGLITEQFF. In DNA, the CDR3 is TGTGCCAGCAGCTTCCAGGCGGGGGGGCTTATTACTGAGCAGTTCTTC.

The chain links TRBV6-5 to TRBJ1-5, with D tentatively TRBD1 (5 bases). This CDR3 contains 13 residues. The germline V gene has CDR1 MNHEY and CDR2 SVGAGI. The V end lost 5 bases, the J end lost 6 bases, and 11 bases lay between the germline ends. This CDR3 is CASSNHRGQPQHF. The CDR3, as DNA: TGTGCCAGCAGTAACCATAGGGGTCAGCCCCAGCATTTT.